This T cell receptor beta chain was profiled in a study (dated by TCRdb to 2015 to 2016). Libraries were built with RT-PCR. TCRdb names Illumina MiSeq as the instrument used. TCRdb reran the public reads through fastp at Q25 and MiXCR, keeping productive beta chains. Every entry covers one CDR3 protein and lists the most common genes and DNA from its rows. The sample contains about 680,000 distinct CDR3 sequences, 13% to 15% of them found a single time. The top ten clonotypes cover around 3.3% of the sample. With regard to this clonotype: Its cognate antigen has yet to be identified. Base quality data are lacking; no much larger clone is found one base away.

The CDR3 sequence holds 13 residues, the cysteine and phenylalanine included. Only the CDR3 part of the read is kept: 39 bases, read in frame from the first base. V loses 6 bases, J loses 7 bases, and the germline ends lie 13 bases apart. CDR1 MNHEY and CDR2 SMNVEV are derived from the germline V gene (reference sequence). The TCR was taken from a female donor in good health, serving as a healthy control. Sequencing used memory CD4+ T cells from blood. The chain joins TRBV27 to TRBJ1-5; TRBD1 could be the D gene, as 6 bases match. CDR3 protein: CASRTGLEQPQHF. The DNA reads TGTGCCAGCAGAACAGGGTTGGAGCAGCCCCAGCATTTT.